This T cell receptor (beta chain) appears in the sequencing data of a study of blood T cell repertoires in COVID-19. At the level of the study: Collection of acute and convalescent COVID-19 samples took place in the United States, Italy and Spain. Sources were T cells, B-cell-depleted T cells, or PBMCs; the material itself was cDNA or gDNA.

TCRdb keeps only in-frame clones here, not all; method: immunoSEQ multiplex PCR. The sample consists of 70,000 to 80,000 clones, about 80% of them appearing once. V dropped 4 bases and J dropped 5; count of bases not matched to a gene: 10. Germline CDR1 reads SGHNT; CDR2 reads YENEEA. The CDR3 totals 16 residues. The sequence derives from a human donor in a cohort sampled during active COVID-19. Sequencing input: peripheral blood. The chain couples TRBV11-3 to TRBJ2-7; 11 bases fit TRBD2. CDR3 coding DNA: TGTGCCAGCAGCTCGATTAGCGGGAGGGCCTGGAACGAGCAGTACGTC. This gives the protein CASSSISGRAWNEQYV.